One T cell receptor (beta chain) is described in this entry. The repertoire was sequenced with immunoSEQ multiplex PCR; TCRdb's copy has only in-frame clones and lacks some. Of around 2,000,000 clones listed, just under 95% are singletons. These data belong to a study of shared clonotypes between healthy human individuals. The CDR3 has 11 amino acids. Terminally differentiated effector memory CD45RA+ cells were excluded from the naive CD8 cells, which were CD45RO-negative and positively selected for CCR7. Sequencing used naive CD8+ T cells sorted from blood. The V call is TRBV21-1, the J call TRBJ2-7; the table's TRBD1 call for D was not verified on the DNA. TRBV21-1 is described as a pseudogene. The clonotype was recovered from a man aged 18 to 29 in good health. The CDR3 here is CASSIDSPRYF. For the CDR3, the DNA is TGTGCCAGCAGCATCGACAGCCCCCGGTACTTC.